This T cell receptor beta chain is from a study of blood T cell repertoires in COVID-19. Study summary: Sites across the United States, Italy and Spain contributed samples from acute and convalescent COVID-19.

CDR3 length equals 16 residues. CDR1 and CDR2 from the germline V gene are SGHRS and YFSETQ. V was trimmed by 4 bases and J by 0 bases, leaving 14 bases between them. The data were produced by immunoSEQ multiplex PCR, yet TCRdb's version contains in-frame clones alone and is incomplete. There are around 160,000 clones in the sample; approximately 82% occur only once, and around 15% lies in the top ten. In its sample, this clone was seen once. This sequence was found in a human donor with acute or convalescent COVID-19. The donor label of this sample is uncertain. The sample was peripheral blood. The chain has TRBV5-1 and TRBJ2-1, with a tentative D call TRBD1 (6 bases). DNA for the CDR3: TGCGCCAGCAGCCCCAGAGACAGGAGCTCCTACAATGAGCAGTTCTTC. Translation gives CASSPRDRSSYNEQFF. The full variable domain, in which reference TRBV5-1 and TRBJ2-1 provide the parts outside the CDR3, is KAGVTQTPRYLIKTRGQQVTLSCSPISGHRSVSWYQQTPGQGLQFLFEYFSETQRNKGNFPGRFSGRQFSNSRSEMNVSTLELGDSALYLCASSPRDRSSYNEQFFGPGTRLTVL.